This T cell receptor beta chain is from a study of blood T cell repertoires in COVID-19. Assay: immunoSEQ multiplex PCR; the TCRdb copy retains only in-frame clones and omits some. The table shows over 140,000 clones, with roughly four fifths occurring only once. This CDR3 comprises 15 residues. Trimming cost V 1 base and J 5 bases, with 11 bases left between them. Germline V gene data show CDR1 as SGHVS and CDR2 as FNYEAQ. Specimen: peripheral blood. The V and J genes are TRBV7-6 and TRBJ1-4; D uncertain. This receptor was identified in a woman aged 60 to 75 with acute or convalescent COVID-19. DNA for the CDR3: TGTGCCAGCAGCTTAGGAGGGAGACCCAATGAAAAACTGTTTTTT. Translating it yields CASSLGGRPNEKLFF.